This T cell receptor (beta chain) is from a study of cytomegalovirus exposure and HLA in healthy donors. PCR used 60 Vbeta primers and 13 Jbeta primers. TCRdb keeps only in-frame clones here, not all; method: immunoSEQ multiplex PCR. The sample records fewer than 250,000 clones, around four fifths being singletons. The ends lost 5 bases at V and 2 bases at J; junction bases unmatched: 8. The CDR3 covers 16 residues. Germline CDR1 and CDR2: SGHTA and FQGNSA. Material for sequencing was PBMCs. The chain links TRBV7-2 to TRBJ2-2, with TRBD2 matching 7 bases. This TCR was recovered from a man aged 40-55 years in good health and CMV-seropositive. The CDR3 region has the DNA TGTGCCAGCAGCCCGGGGGGTAGCGCCAACACCGGGGAGCTGTTTTTT. Its translation: CASSPGGSANTGELFF.